This TCR beta chain is drawn from a study of technical replicates of blood from a handful of donors. Libraries were prepared by immunoSEQ multiplex PCR; TCRdb keeps only in-frame clonotypes and omits some of them. Here the sample spans around 78,000 clones, 94% being singletons. This TCR derives from a human donor in good health. Sequencing input: T cells isolated from PBMCs.

The chain's CDR3 is CASRQGSDEQYF. CDR3 DNA: TGCGCCAGCAGACAGGGGAGCGACGAGCAGTACTTC. The chain combines TRBV5-1 with TRBJ2-7, with 7 bases matching TRBD1. The CDR3 is 12 amino acids. CDR1 SGHRS and CDR2 YFSETQ come from the germline V gene. V lost 5 bases and J lost 5; bases outside the gene matches: 4. The full variable domain, its missing parts supplied by reference TRBV5-1 and TRBJ2-7, is KAGVTQTPRYLIKTRGQQVTLSCSPISGHRSVSWYQQTPGQGLQFLFEYFSETQRNKGNFPGRFSGRQFSNSRSEMNVSTLELGDSALYLCASRQGSDEQYFGPGTRLTVT.